The entry below describes one T cell receptor (beta chain). The time point was: blood 4 weeks post-SBRT, at nephrectomy. The sample's treatment: 15 Gy SBRT to primary tumor, nephrectomy 4 weeks later. The patient's renal cell carcinoma had clear cell pathology. The data were taken from a study of radiation and T cells in renal cell carcinoma. From germline, CDR1 is SGHTA and CDR2 FQGNSA. With 1 base clipped from V and 1 base from J, the junction kept 3 bases outside the gene matches. The CDR3 spans 16 residues. Libraries were prepared by immunoSEQ multiplex PCR; TCRdb keeps only in-frame clonotypes and omits some of them. The profile shows just under 150,000 clones, 70% to 90% of them singletons.

This sequence joins TRBV7-2 and TRBJ2-3, with 9 bases lining up with TRBD2. This TCR was recovered from a woman aged 45-65 years with renal cell carcinoma. The sample in question was blood, obtained from a patient whose treatment included radiotherapy and nephrectomy. DNA for the CDR3: TGTGCCAGCAGCTTAGACGGCGGGGGGGGCACAGATACGCAGTATTTT. This sequence encodes CASSLDGGGGTDTQYF.